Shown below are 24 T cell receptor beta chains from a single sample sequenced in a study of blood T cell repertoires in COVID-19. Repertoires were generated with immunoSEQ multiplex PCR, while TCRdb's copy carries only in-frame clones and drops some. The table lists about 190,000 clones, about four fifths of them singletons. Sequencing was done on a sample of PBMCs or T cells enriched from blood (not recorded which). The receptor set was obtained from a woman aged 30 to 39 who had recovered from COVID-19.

The CDR3 region is CATKGLAGSYNEQFF. CDR3 nucleotides: TGTGCCACCAAGGGGCTAGCGGGGTCCTACAATGAGCAGTTCTTC. The chain links TRBV6-5 to TRBJ2-1; 9 bases are shared with TRBD2. Germline loops: CDR1 MNHEY, CDR2 SVGAGI. Trimming took 10 bases from V and 1 from J; bases not matched to a gene: 8. The CDR3 is made up of 15 amino acids.

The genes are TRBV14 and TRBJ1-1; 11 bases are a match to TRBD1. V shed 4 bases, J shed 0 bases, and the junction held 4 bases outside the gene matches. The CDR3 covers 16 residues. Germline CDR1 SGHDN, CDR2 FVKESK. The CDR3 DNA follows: TGTGCCAGCAGCCCGAGGACAGGGGGCCTGAACACTGAAGCTTTCTTT. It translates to CASSPRTGGLNTEAFF.

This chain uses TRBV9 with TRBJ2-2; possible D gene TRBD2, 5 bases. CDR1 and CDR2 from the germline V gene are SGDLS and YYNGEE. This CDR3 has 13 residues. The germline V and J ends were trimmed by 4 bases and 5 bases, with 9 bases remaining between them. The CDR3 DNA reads TGTGCCAGCAGCCGCCCGGGAACCGGGGAGCTGTTTTTT. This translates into CASSRPGTGELFF. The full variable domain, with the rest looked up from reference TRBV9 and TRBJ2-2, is DSGVTQTPKHLITATGQRVTLRCSPRSGDLSVYWYQQSLDQGLQFLIQYYNGEERAKGNILERFSAQQFPDLHSELNLSSLELGDSALYFCASSRPGTGELFFGEGSRLTVL.

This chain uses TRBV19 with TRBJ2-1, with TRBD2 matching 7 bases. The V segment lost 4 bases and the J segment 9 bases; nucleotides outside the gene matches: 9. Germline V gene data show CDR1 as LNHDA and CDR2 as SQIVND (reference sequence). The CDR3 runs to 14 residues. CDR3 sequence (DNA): TGTGCCAGTAGTACAGGACTAGGCCGGGTTGAGCAGTTCTTC. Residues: CASSTGLGRVEQFF.

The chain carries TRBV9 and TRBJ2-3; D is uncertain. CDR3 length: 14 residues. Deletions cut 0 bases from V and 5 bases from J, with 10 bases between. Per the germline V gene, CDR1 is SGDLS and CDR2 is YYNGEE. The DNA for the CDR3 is TGTGCCAGCAGCGTAGGTCCCGAGGTAGATACGCAGTATTTT. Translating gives CASSVGPEVDTQYF. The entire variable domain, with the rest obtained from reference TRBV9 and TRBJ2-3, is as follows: DSGVTQTPKHLITATGQRVTLRCSPRSGDLSVYWYQQSLDQGLQFLIQYYNGEERAKGNILERFSAQQFPDLHSELNLSSLELGDSALYFCASSVGPEVDTQYFGPGTRLTVL.

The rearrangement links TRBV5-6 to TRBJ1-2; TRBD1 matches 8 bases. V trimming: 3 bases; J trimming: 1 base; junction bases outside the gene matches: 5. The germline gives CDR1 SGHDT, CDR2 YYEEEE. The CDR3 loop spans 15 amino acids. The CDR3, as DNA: TGTGCCAGCAGCTCGGGACAGGTGATTAACTATGGCTACACCTTC. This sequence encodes CASSSGQVINYGYTF.

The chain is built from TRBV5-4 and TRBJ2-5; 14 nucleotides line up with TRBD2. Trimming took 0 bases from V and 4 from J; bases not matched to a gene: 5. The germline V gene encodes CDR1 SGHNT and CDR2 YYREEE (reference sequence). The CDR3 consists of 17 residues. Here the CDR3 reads CASSLVGTSGSRETQYF. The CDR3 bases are TGTGCCAGCAGCTTGGTCGGGACTAGCGGGAGTCGAGAGACCCAGTACTTC.

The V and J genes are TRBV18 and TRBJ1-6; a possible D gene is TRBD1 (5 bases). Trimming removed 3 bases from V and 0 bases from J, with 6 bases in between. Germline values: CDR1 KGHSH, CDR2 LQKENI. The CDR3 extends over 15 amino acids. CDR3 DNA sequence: TGTGCCAGCTCACCCGGGGGCTCCTATAATTCACCCCTCCACTTT. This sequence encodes CASSPGGSYNSPLHF.

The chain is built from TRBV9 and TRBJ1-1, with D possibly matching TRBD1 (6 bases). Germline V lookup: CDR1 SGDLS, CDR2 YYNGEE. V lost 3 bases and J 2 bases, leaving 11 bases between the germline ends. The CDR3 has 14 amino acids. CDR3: CASSEDSDNTEAFF. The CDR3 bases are TGTGCCAGCAGCGAGGACAGCGATAACACTGAAGCTTTCTTT.

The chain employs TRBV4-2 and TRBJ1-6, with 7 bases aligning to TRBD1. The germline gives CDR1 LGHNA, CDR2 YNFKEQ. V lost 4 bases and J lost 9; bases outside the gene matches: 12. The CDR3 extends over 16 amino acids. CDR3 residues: CASSRSQGSIGSPLHF. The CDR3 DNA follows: TGTGCCAGCAGCCGCTCACAGGGGTCAATTGGTTCACCCCTCCACTTT.

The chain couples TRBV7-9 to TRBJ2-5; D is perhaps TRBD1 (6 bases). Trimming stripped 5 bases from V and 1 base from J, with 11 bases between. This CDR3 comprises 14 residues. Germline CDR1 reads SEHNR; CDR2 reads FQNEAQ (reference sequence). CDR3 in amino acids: CASSHRALQETQYF. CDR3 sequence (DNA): TGTGCCAGCAGCCACAGGGCCCTCCAAGAGACCCAGTACTTC.

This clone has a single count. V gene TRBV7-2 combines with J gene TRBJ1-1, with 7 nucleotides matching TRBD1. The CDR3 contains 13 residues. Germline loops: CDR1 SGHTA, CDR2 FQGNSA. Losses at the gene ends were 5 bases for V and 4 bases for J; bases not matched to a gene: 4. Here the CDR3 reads CASSVQGSTEAFF. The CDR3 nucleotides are TGTGCCAGCAGCGTACAGGGGAGCACTGAAGCTTTCTTT.

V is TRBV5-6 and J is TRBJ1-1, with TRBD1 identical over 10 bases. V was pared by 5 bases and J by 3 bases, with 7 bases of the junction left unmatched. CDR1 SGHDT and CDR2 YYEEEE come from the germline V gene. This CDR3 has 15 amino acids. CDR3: CASRKSGTGDTEAFF. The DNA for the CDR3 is TGTGCCAGCAGGAAGTCCGGGACAGGGGACACTGAAGCTTTCTTT.

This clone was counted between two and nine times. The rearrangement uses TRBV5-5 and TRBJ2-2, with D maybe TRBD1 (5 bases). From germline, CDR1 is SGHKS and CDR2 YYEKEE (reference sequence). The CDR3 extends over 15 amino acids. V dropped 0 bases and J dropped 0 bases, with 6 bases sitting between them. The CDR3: CASSLETANTGELFF. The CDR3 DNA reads TGTGCCAGCAGCTTGGAGACAGCGAACACCGGGGAGCTGTTTTTT.

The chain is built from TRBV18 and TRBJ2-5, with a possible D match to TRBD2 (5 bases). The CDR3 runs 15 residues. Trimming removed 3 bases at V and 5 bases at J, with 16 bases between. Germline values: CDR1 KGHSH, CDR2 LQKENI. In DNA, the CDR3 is TGTGCCAGCTCACCTATCCTTGAGGGAAGGGAGACCCAGTACTTC. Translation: CASSPILEGRETQYF.

The CDR3 reads CASSLGREGDTQYF. The CDR3 DNA reads TGTGCCAGCAGCTTAGGGCGGGAGGGGGATACGCAGTATTTT. This rearrangement joins TRBV7-9 to TRBJ2-3; TRBD2 agrees at 9 bases. This CDR3 has 14 residues. The V gene end was trimmed by 1 base and the J gene end by 6 bases; junction bases not matched to a gene: 2. Looked up from germline, CDR1 is SEHNR and CDR2 is FQNEAQ (reference sequence).

The CDR3 DNA reads TGTGCCAGCAGTTTTTTACCGGGACAGGGACCCAATGAGCAGTTCTTC. This gives the protein CASSFLPGQGPNEQFF. The chain carries TRBV6-4 and TRBJ2-1; 9 nucleotides line up with TRBD1. This CDR3 has 16 residues. V trimming: 5 bases; J trimming: 6 bases; junction bases outside the gene matches: 11. The germline CDR1 and CDR2 sequences are MRHNA and SNTAGT.

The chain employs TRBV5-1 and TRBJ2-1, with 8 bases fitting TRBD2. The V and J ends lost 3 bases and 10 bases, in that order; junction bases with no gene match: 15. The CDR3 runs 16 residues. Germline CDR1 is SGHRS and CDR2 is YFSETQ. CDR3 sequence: CASSSGGTRPRTEQFF. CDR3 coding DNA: TGCGCCAGCAGCTCTGGCGGGACTAGGCCACGAACGGAGCAGTTCTTC. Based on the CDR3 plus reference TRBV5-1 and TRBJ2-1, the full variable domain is KAGVTQTPRYLIKTRGQQVTLSCSPISGHRSVSWYQQTPGQGLQFLFEYFSETQRNKGNFPGRFSGRQFSNSRSEMNVSTLELGDSALYLCASSSGGTRPRTEQFFGPGTRLTVL.

CDR3 loop: CASSFEDTGQFF. DNA for the CDR3: TGTGCCAGCAGCTTCGAGGACACTGGGCAGTTCTTC. The chain combines TRBV7-9 with TRBJ2-1; TRBD1 might be the D (5 bases). Germline V gene data show CDR1 as SEHNR and CDR2 as FQNEAQ (reference sequence). The CDR3 has 12 residues. Trimming took 3 bases from V and 12 from J, leaving 12 bases between them.

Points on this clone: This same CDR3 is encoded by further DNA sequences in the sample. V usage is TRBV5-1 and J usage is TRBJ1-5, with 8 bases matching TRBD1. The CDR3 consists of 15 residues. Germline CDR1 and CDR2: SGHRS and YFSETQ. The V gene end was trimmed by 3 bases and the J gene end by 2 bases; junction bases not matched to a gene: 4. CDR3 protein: CASSSTGGGNQPQHF. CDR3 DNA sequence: TGCGCCAGCAGCTCAACAGGGGGGGGCAATCAGCCCCAGCATTTT.

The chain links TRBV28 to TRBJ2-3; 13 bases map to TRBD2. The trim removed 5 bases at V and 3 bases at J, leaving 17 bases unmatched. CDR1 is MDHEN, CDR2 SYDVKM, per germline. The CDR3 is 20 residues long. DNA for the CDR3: TGTGCCAGCAGTGTTCCGACTAGCGGGAGGTTTAGGGGCCCGACAGATACGCAGTATTTT. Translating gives CASSVPTSGRFRGPTDTQYF. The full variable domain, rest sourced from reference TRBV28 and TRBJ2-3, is DVKVTQSSRYLVKRTGEKVFLECVQDMDHENMFWYRQDPGLGLRLIYFSYDVKMKEKGDIPEGYSVSREKKERFSLILESASTNQTSMYLCASSVPTSGRFRGPTDTQYFGPGTRLTVL.

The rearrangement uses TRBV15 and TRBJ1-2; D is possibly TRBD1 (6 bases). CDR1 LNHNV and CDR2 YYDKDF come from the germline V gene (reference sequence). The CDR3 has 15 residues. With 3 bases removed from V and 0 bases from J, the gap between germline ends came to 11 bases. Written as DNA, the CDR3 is TGTGCCACCAGCAGGCTACAGGGAGCTAACTATGGCTACACCTTC. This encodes CATSRLQGANYGYTF.

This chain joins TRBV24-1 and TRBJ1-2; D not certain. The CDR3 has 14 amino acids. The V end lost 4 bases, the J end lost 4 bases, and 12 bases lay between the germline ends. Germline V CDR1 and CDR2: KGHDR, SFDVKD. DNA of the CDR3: TGTGCCACCAGTGAGACCGACTTAAGCTATGGCTACACCTTC. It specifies CATSETDLSYGYTF.

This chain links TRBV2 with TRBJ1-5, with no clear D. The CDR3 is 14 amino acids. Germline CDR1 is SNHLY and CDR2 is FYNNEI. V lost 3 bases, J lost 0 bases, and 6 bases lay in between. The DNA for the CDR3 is TGTGCCAGCAGTGAGGGAGCTAGCAATCAGCCCCAGCATTTT. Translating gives CASSEGASNQPQHF.